This TCR beta chain was sequenced during a study of blood T cell repertoires in COVID-19. This table comes from immunoSEQ multiplex PCR, and its TCRdb copy is limited to in-frame clones, with some not included. This repertoire shows around 170,000 clones, roughly 70% found once; its top ten account for about 3%. The CDR3 length is 16 residues. V shed 0 bases and J 2 bases; nucleotides not matched to a gene: 7. The V gene's germline CDR1 is SGHNT and CDR2 YYREEE (reference sequence). V and J are TRBV5-4 and TRBJ1-2, with 7 bases identical to TRBD1. Sequencing used peripheral blood. The clonotype comes from an elderly woman with acute or convalescent COVID-19. The CDR3 sequence is CASSLATGVANYGYTF. CDR3 sequence (DNA): TGTGCCAGCAGCTTGGCAACAGGGGTGGCGAACTATGGCTACACCTTC. The full variable domain, completed using reference TRBV5-4 and TRBJ1-2, is ETGVTQSPTHLIKTRGQQVTLRCSSQSGHNTVSWYQQALGQGPQFIFQYYREEENGRGNFPPRFSGLQFPNYSSELNVNALELDDSALYLCASSLATGVANYGYTFGSGTRLTVV.